This T cell receptor beta chain was observed in a study of tumor-infiltrating lymphocytes in primary liver carcinoma. The investigators made TCR beta cDNA from roughly 460 ng total RNA, using a constant-region primer. Researchers made the TCR beta libraries by running three nested multiplex PCR rounds with slightly modified ARM-PCR. Two initial PCR rounds of 10 to 11 cycles each paired TRBV1-TRBV30 forward primers with a C-beta reverse primer. From the multiplex PCR reads, TCRdb called clonotypes with MiXCR, one entry per CDR3 protein. The data hold around 330,000 distinct CDR3 sequences, with 58% observed a single time. Alongside blood RNA obtained from unsorted whole blood, germline DNA was also extracted. The CDR3 spans 15 residues. The germline CDR1 and CDR2 sequences are SGHVS and FQNEAQ. The trim removed 7 bases at V and 3 bases at J, leaving 6 bases unmatched. Points on this clonotype: It may be a read error: a sequence one base away is much more abundant.

The rearrangement uses TRBV7-8 and TRBJ2-2, with 9 positions matching TRBD1. The sequence came from a woman in her twenties or thirties with primary liver carcinoma and hepatitis B virus infection. Input material: peripheral blood. The CDR3 sequence: CASTERTGDTGELFF. In nucleotides, the CDR3 is TGTGCCAGCACCGAGCGGACAGGGGACACCGGGGAGCTGTTTTTT.